This TCR beta chain was sequenced for a study of siplizumab effects on memory and regulatory T cells. Study observations and caveats: With siplizumab, mappable alloreactive CD4+ clones averaged roughly 69% Treg-derived, versus around 27% in controls. Roughly 75-96% of proliferating clones (CD4+ or CD8+) could not be assigned a naive or memory phenotype.

Assays were performed on roughly 94,000 TCR templates per sample. This table comes from immunoSEQ multiplex PCR, and its TCRdb copy is limited to in-frame clones, with some not included. This sample has around 87,000 clones, with around 89% found just once. With regard to this clone: Its antigen is undetermined.

The source material was CD4+ T cells sorted from blood. This clonotype was sampled from a human donor in good health.

As DNA, the CDR3 is TGTGCCAGCAGTTTACTGGACAGGTCTTTTCCCTACAATGAGCAGTTCTTC. This sequence encodes CASSLLDRSFPYNEQFF. The rearrangement links TRBV28 to TRBJ2-1; 7 bases fit TRBD1. The junction had 9 bases not matched to a gene; V was cut back by 2 bases and J by 2 bases. Germline V gives CDR1 MDHEN, CDR2 SYDVKM. The CDR3 contains 17 residues.